This T cell receptor (beta chain) came from a study of CDR3 diversity in severe acne. This clonotype has at least ten counts. MiXCR was run by TCRdb on the PCR reads, yielding one entry per CDR3 protein. The data show about 76,000 distinct CDR3 sequences, approximately 51% seen once. The CDR3 length is 16 residues. In germline, CDR1 is SGHTS, CDR2 YDEGEE. J was trimmed by 3 bases and V by 0 bases; bases with no gene match: 8. The genes are TRBV5-8 and TRBJ2-7, with TRBD2 identical over 8 bases. The sequenced sample consisted of blood. The sequence was obtained from a male donor in good health, without acne. CDR3 loop: CASSLAAGGINYEQYF. The CDR3 DNA follows: TGTGCCAGCAGCTTGGCCGCGGGGGGCATTAACTACGAGCAGTACTTC.